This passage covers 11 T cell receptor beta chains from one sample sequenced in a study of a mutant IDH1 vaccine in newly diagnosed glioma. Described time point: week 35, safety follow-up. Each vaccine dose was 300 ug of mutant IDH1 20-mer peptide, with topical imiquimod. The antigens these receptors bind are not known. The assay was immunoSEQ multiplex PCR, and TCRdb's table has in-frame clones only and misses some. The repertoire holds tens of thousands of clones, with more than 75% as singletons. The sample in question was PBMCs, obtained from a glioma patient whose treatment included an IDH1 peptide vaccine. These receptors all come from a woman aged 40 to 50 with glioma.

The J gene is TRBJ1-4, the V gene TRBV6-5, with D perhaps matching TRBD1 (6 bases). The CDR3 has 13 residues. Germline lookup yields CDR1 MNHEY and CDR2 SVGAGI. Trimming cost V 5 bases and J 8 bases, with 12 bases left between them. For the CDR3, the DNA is TGTGCCAGCAGTCCGCTCGGGGGCGAAAAACTGTTTTTT. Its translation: CASSPLGGEKLFF.

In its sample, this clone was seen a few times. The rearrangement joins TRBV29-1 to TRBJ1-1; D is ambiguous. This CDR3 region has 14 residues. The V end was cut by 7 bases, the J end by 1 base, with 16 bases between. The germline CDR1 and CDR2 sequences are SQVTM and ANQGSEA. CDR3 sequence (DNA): TGCAGCGCCGTAGGAGGTTCAGGGAACACTGAAGCTTTCTTT. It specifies CSAVGGSGNTEAFF.

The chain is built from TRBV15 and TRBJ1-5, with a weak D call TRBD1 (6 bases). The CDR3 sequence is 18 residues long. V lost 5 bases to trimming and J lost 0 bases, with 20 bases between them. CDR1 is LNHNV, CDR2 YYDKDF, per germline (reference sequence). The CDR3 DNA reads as TGTGCCACCAGCCGAGCCTATCCGGGACAATTTAGCAATCAGCCCCAGCATTTT. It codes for CATSRAYPGQFSNQPQHF.

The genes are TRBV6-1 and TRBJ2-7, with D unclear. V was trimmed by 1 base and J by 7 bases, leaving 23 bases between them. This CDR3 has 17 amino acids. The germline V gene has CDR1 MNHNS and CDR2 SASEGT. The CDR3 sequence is CASSEDGRSLARVEQYF. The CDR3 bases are TGTGCCAGCAGTGAAGACGGCCGTTCTCTTGCTCGGGTTGAGCAGTACTTC.

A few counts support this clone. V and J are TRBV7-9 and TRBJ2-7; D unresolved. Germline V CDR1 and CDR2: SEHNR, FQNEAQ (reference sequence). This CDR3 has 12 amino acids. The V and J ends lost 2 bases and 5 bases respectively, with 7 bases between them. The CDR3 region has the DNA TGTGCCAGCAGCTTAATCAACGACGAGCAGTACTTC. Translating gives CASSLINDEQYF. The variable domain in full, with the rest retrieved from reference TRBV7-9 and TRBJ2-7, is DTGVSQNPRHKITKRGQNVTFRCDPISEHNRLYWYRQTLGQGPEFLTYFQNEAQLEKSRLLSDRFSAERPKGSFSTLEIQRTEQGDSAMYLCASSLINDEQYFGPGTRLTVT.

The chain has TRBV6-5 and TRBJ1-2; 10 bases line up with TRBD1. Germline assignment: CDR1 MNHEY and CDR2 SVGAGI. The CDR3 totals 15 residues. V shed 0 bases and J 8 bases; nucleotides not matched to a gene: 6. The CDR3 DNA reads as TGTGCCAGCAGTTACTCGACCGGGACAGGGGCGGGCTACACCTTC. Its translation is CASSYSTGTGAGYTF.

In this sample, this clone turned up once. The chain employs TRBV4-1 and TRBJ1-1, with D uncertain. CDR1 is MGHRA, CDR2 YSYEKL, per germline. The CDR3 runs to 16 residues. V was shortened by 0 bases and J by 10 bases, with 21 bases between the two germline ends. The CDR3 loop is CASSQDGVASARGAFF. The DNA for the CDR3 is TGCGCCAGCAGCCAAGATGGGGTGGCCAGTGCGCGAGGAGCTTTCTTT.

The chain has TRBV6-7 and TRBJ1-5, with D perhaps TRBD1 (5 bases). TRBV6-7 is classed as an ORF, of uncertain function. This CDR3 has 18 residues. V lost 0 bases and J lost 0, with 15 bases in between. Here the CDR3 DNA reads TGTGCCAGCAGTTACTCGACCCCGGACATGACTAGCAATCAGCCCCAGCATTTT. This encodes CASSYSTPDMTSNQPQHF.

The CDR3 spells CAISESTDRAYGYTF. CDR3 coding DNA: TGTGCCATCAGTGAGTCGACGGACAGGGCTTATGGCTACACCTTC. The rearrangement joins TRBV10-3 to TRBJ1-2; 8 nucleotides align to TRBD1. Per the germline V gene, CDR1 is ENHRY and CDR2 is SYGVKD. J was trimmed by 5 bases and V by 0 bases; bases with no gene match: 5. This CDR3 has 15 amino acids.

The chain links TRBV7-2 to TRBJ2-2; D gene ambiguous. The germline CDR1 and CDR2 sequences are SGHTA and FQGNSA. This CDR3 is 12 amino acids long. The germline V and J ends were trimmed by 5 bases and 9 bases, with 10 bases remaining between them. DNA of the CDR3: TGTGCCAGCAGCATTACCGACAGGGAGCTGTTTTTT. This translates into CASSITDRELFF.

The DNA for the CDR3 is TGTGCCAGCAGTTCCGGGACAGGGGGATACGAGCAGTACTTC. As protein: CASSSGTGGYEQYF. This sequence joins TRBV6-5 and TRBJ2-7; 11 positions match TRBD1. Germline V gene sequence: CDR1 MNHEY, CDR2 SVGAGI. The CDR3 sequence is 14 residues long. V lost 4 bases, J lost 4 bases, and 3 bases stayed unmatched.